This T cell receptor (beta chain) comes out of a study of a mutant IDH1 vaccine in newly diagnosed glioma. About the study: Patients received vaccination from 4-6 weeks after radiotherapy alone, or with temozolomide cycles.

This clone has more than one count but fewer than ten. Its antigen is still unknown. The study, taken as a whole, reports: No link was apparently found between pseudoprogression and changes in top peripheral T cell clonotypes.

This CDR3 has 13 amino acids. Germline V gives CDR1 SGHAT, CDR2 FQNNGV. V dropped 0 bases and J dropped 6 bases, with 8 bases sitting between them. Regarding time point: week 35, safety follow-up. With topical imiquimod, each dose of the vaccine consisted of 300 ug of mutant IDH1 20-mer peptide. Patients in the study were vaccinated eight times, receiving shots in weeks 1, 3, 5, 7, 11, 15, 19 and 23. The repertoire was sequenced with immunoSEQ multiplex PCR; TCRdb's copy has only in-frame clones and lacks some. The sample has about 26,000 clones; less than 90% are singletons. The TCR was taken from a man aged 25-40 years with glioma. This sequence joins TRBV11-2 and TRBJ1-1; tentatively, D is TRBD1 (6 bases). Sample: PBMCs, taken from a glioma patient whose treatment included an IDH1 peptide vaccine. CDR3 sequence (DNA): TGTGCCAGCAGCTTAGAACCAGGGGCTGAAGCTTTCTTT. It codes for CASSLEPGAEAFF.